This T cell receptor (beta chain) was captured by sequencing in a study of identical twins. The study, taken as a whole, reports: Less excess twin sharing appeared in beta out-of-frame sequences. Modeled out-of-frame TCR alpha sharing in monozygotic twins fell below observed levels. It was possible that invariant MAIT and iNKT cells partly confounded the zero-insertion analyses.

MiXCR, applied by TCRdb to the 5' RACE reads, yields one record per CDR3 protein. This table holds approximately 680,000 distinct CDR3 sequences, under 8.5% found once. J was trimmed by 4 bases and V by 4 bases; bases with no gene match: 4. CDR1 is LNHNV, CDR2 YYDKDF, per germline (reference sequence). The CDR3 sequence is 15 residues long. A word on this clonotype: Its cognate antigen is unknown.

These sequences were also reported in another study, on yellow fever vaccine responses in identical twins. That paper notes: In identical twins, vaccine T cell responses appeared partly shared and partly individual.

What was sequenced was PBMCs. This receptor was identified in a woman aged 18-30 years in good health. The V gene is TRBV15, the J gene TRBJ2-1; the match to TRBD2 covers 10 bases. The CDR3 reads CATSTRTSGYNEQFF. The CDR3 coding sequence is TGTGCCACCAGCACCCGGACTAGCGGATACAATGAGCAGTTCTTC.